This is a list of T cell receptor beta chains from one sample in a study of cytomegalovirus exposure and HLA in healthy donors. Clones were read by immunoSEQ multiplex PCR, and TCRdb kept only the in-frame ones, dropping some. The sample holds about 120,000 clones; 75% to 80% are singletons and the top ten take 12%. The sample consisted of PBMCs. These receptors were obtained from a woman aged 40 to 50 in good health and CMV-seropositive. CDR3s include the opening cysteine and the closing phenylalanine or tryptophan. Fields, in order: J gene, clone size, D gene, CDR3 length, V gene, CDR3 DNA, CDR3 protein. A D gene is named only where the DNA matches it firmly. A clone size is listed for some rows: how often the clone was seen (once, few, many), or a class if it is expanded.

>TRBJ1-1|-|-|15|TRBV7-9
TGTGCCAGCAGCTTAGATGACAGAATGAACACTGAAGCTTTCTTT
CASSLDDRMNTEAFF
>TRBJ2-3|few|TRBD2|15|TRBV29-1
TGCAGCGTTGAAGATTCGCTAGCGGTCTCCGATACGCAGTATTTT
CSVEDSLAVSDTQYF
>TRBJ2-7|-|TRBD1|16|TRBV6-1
TGTGCCAGCAGTGGCACCTCACAGGGGAAGGGCTACGAGCAGTACTTC
CASSGTSQGKGYEQYF
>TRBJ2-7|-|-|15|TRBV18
TGTGCCAGCTCACCACCGTCACAGGGCCTTAGGGAGCAGTACTTC
CASSPPSQGLREQYF
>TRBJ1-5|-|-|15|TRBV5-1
TGCGCCAGCAGCTTTCAGGGGCTAGGCAATCAGCCCCAGCATTTT
CASSFQGLGNQPQHF
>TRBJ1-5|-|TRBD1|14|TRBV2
TGTGCCAGCAAGGACAGGGGTGCTTTTCAGCCCCAGCATTTT
CASKDRGAFQPQHF
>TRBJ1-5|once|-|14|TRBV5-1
TGCGCCAGCAGCTTGGGGGTAAGGGGACAGCCCCAGCATTTT
CASSLGVRGQPQHF
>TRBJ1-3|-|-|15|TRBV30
TGTGCCTGGAGTGTAGACAGCAGCTCTGGAAACACCATATATTTT
CAWSVDSSSGNTIYF
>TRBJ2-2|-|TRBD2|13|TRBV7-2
TGTGCCAGCAGCTTACGGGGGGTCTGGGAGCTGTTTTTT
CASSLRGVWELFF
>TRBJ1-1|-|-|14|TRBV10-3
TGTGCCATCAGTGAAGGGCCAGGGTACACTGAAGCTTTCTTT
CAISEGPGYTEAFF
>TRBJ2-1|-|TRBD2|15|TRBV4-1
TGCGCCAGCAGCCAAGGCCGCGGGGGGTACAATGAGCAGTTCTTC
CASSQGRGGYNEQFF
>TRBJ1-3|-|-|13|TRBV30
TGTGCCTGGTCGGTCCGGGGGGTTAACACCATATATTTT
CAWSVRGVNTIYF
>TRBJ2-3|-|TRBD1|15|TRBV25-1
TGTGCCAGCAGTGCATACAGGGGTGACACAGATACGCAGTATTTT
CASSAYRGDTDTQYF
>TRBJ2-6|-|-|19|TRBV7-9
TGTGCCAGCACCTTCGCGTGGGGCACCTCTTCCTCTGGGGCCAACGTCCTGACTTTC
CASTFAWGTSSSGANVLTF
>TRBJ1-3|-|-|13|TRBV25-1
TGTGCCAGCAGTATCCACTCTGGAAACACCATATATTTT
CASSIHSGNTIYF
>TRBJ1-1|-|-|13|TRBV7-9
TGTGCCAGCAGCTTTGACTGGAACACTGAAGCTTTCTTT
CASSFDWNTEAFF
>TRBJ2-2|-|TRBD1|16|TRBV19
TGTGCCAGTAGTACCTCCGGGACAGGCGTGATAGGGGAGCTGTTTTTT
CASSTSGTGVIGELFF
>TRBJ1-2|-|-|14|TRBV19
TGTGCCAGTAACATTGGACCTCTGGGGAGTGGCTACACCTTC
CASNIGPLGSGYTF
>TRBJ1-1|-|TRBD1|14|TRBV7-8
TGTGCCAGCAGCGCGGGACAGGGGAACACTGAAGCTTTCTTT
CASSAGQGNTEAFF